This T cell receptor (beta chain) was captured in a study of identical twins. TCRdb re-called the 5' RACE reads through MiXCR, storing one row per CDR3 protein. The sample contains 200,000 to 250,000 distinct CDR3 sequences, about 10% of which appear only once. In regard to this clonotype: One end of the junction fails to match germline, which may point to a read error.

Germline V gene sequence: CDR1 SSHAT, CDR2 FNYEAQ (reference sequence). CDR3 length: 16 amino acids. This chain uses TRBV7-7 with TRBJ2-5; possibly TRBD2 for D (7 bases). The source of this sequence is a man in his forties or fifties in good health. Input material: memory T cells sorted from blood. The CDR3 nucleotides read TGTGCTAGCAGCTTAGGTGGCGGGGGCCTCCAAGAGACCCAGTACTTC. The encoded protein is CASSLGGGGLQETQYF.